The present T cell receptor (beta chain) was sequenced within a study of blood T cell repertoires in COVID-19. Original analysis: Scientists estimated how many nucleated cells there were by amplifying reference gene primers. The assay was immunoSEQ multiplex PCR, and TCRdb's table has in-frame clones only and misses some. V, J and clone size are taken as reported in that table, and D and trimming were inferred from the DNA itself. The sample includes 70,000 or so clones, approximately 80% of them seen just once. The CDR3 has 15 residues. V dropped 0 bases and J dropped 2; count of bases not matched to a gene: 3. The germline gives CDR1 MNHNS, CDR2 SASEGT. Patients at the Seattle site were enrolled during active infection and followed longitudinally. A remark on this clone: The sample has other DNA sequences that encode this CDR3 too.

The V and J genes are TRBV6-1 and TRBJ2-7, with 8 nucleotides matching TRBD1. Sequenced: peripheral blood. The source is a man in his sixties with COVID-19, enrolled during active disease. CDR3 bases: TGTGCCAGCAGTGAAGCCGGGACAGGAGCCTACGAGCAGTACTTC. This sequence encodes CASSEAGTGAYEQYF.